A selection of T cell receptor beta chains follows, all from one sample in a study of blood T cell repertoires in COVID-19. Only in-frame clones appear in the TCRdb table, and some are missing; sequencing was by immunoSEQ multiplex PCR. Of 88,000 or so clones in the sample, over 70% are singletons; the top ten hold less than 4.5%. Input material: peripheral blood. The receptors were sampled from a man aged 55 to 70 with acute or convalescent COVID-19. The CDR3 runs from the conserved cysteine through the conserved F or W. A D gene is named only where the DNA matches it firmly. A clone size is listed for some rows: how often the clone was seen (once, few, many), or a class if it is expanded.

J gene | clone size | D gene | V gene | CDR3 protein | CDR3 DNA
TRBJ1-1 | NA | TRBD1 | TRBV7-9 | CASSFYRGWSEAFF | TGTGCCAGCAGCTTTTACAGGGGATGGTCTGAAGCTTTCTTT
TRBJ1-6 | few | NA | TRBV6-6 | CASSYGGIGSPLHF | TGTGCCAGCAGTTACGGAGGGATTGGTTCACCCCTCCACTTT
TRBJ2-3 | NA | NA | TRBV6-5 | CASSYRFTGTDTQYF | TGTGCCAGCAGTTACCGCTTTACCGGGACTGATACGCAGTATTTT
TRBJ2-2 | NA | NA | TRBV21-1 | CASSKRISGVGTGELFF | TGTGCCAGCAGCAAAAGGATATCCGGGGTTGGGACCGGGGAGCTGTTTTTT
TRBJ1-3 | few | TRBD1 | TRBV6-6 | CASNRLQGAAGNTIYF | TGTGCCAGCAACCGACTACAGGGGGCGGCTGGAAACACCATATATTTT
TRBJ1-2 | NA | TRBD1 | TRBV11-3 | CASRGDRGPNGYTF | TGTGCCAGCAGAGGGGACAGGGGTCCTAACGGCTACACCTTC
TRBJ2-3 | NA | TRBD2 | TRBV20-1 | CSARDYPTQYF | TGCAGTGCCAGGGACTACCCTACGCAGTATTTT
TRBJ2-7 | NA | NA | TRBV5-1 | CASSLRGAAAYEQYF | TGCGCCAGCAGCTTGCGGGGGGCCGCAGCCTACGAGCAGTACTTC
TRBJ1-3 | few | NA | TRBV9 | CASSVAPRGSGNTIYF | TGTGCCAGCAGCGTAGCCCCCAGGGGCTCTGGAAACACCATATATTTT
TRBJ1-2 | NA | TRBD1 | TRBV6-5 | CASSYTTGTGGNGYTF | TGTGCCAGCAGTTACACGACCGGGACAGGGGGCAATGGCTACACCTTC
TRBJ1-2 | NA | NA | TRBV7-2 | CASSSTGLGGYTF | TGTGCCAGCAGCTCCACAGGGTTGGGGGGCTACACCTTC
TRBJ2-3 | NA | NA | TRBV13 | CASSFTDTDTQYF | TGTGCCAGCAGCTTTACAGATACAGATACGCAGTATTTT
TRBJ1-6 | NA | TRBD1 | TRBV4-3 | CASSQIRGDNSPLHF | TGCGCCAGCAGCCAAATCAGGGGGGATAATTCACCCCTCCACTTT
TRBJ2-3 | NA | TRBD1 | TRBV19 | CASSPIGDRSGTDTQYF | TGTGCCAGTAGCCCTATTGGGGACAGGAGCGGGACAGATACGCAGTATTTT
TRBJ1-2 | NA | NA | TRBV9 | CASSAGFYGYTF | TGTGCCAGCAGCGCAGGATTCTATGGCTACACCTTC
TRBJ2-7 | NA | TRBD2 | TRBV5-5 | CASSFHLRGGRFYEQYF | TGTGCCAGCAGCTTTCACCTGCGGGGGGGCCGTTTCTACGAGCAGTACTTC
TRBJ2-3 | NA | TRBD2 | TRBV29-1 | CSVYPSLAGGTDTQYF | TGCAGCGTCTATCCCTCACTAGCGGGGGGCACAGATACGCAGTATTTT
TRBJ2-7 | NA | NA | TRBV29-1 | CSVDDDSTYEQYF | TGCAGCGTTGACGATGACAGCACCTACGAGCAGTACTTC
TRBJ2-2 | NA | NA | TRBV19 | CASSARQENTGELFF | TGTGCCAGTAGTGCCCGACAGGAGAACACCGGGGAGCTGTTTTTT
TRBJ2-4 | NA | TRBD2 | TRBV7-6 | CASSLGGGLDKNIQYF | TGTGCCAGCAGCTTAGGCGGGGGGCTAGACAAAAACATTCAGTACTTC
TRBJ1-6 | NA | NA | TRBV5-4 | CASSLSFGDSPLHF | TGTGCCAGCAGCTTATCCTTCGGAGATTCACCCCTCCACTTT
TRBJ2-3 | NA | TRBD2 | TRBV7-9 | CASSPAGLAGGLTDTQYF | TGTGCCAGCAGCCCCGCAGGGTTAGCGGGGGGACTCACAGATACGCAGTATTTT
TRBJ1-5 | NA | TRBD1 | TRBV28 | CASKPEQGRQNQPQHF | TGTGCCAGCAAACCCGAACAGGGGAGGCAAAATCAGCCCCAGCATTTT
TRBJ2-7 | NA | NA | TRBV4-3 | CASSPGTGVQDEQYF | TGCGCCAGCAGCCCCGGTACAGGAGTTCAAGACGAGCAGTACTTC
TRBJ2-7 | NA | TRBD1 | TRBV3-1/TRBV3-2 | CASSQDLGTGGDEQYF | TGTGCCAGCAGCCAAGATTTAGGGACAGGGGGGGACGAGCAGTACTTC
TRBJ1-6 | NA | TRBD1 | TRBV27 | CASRFELGTGANSPLHF | TGTGCCAGCAGGTTCGAACTCGGGACAGGAGCAAATTCACCCCTCCACTTT
TRBJ1-4 | few | NA | TRBV9 | CASSVMGQENEKLFF | TGTGCCAGCAGCGTGATGGGGCAGGAAAATGAAAAACTGTTTTTT
TRBJ1-4 | NA | NA | TRBV19 | CASNQGQTYEKLFF | TGTGCCAGTAATCAAGGACAGACGTATGAAAAACTGTTTTTT
TRBJ2-7 | NA | TRBD2 | TRBV5-4 | CASSSWTSQRREQYF | TGTGCCAGCAGCTCATGGACTAGCCAAAGACGCGAGCAGTACTTC
TRBJ1-1 | NA | NA | TRBV28 | CASSPSGRGRTEAFF | TGTGCCAGCAGTCCCTCCGGCAGGGGTCGAACTGAAGCTTTCTTT
TRBJ2-1 | NA | NA | TRBV9 | CASSVATWGGNNEQFF | TGTGCCAGCAGCGTAGCTACTTGGGGGGGCAACAATGAGCAGTTCTTC
TRBJ2-1 | NA | NA | TRBV11-2 | CASSLGTSIDEQFF | TGTGCCAGCAGCTTAGGGACTTCCATCGATGAGCAGTTCTTC
TRBJ2-1 | NA | NA | TRBV30 | CAWSPAGWNNEQFF | TGTGCCTGGAGTCCGGCAGGCTGGAACAATGAGCAGTTCTTC
TRBJ2-1 | NA | TRBD1 | TRBV11-3 | CASSHGQVGFHNEQFF | TGTGCCAGCAGCCATGGACAGGTCGGTTTCCACAATGAGCAGTTCTTC
TRBJ2-1 | NA | TRBD2 | TRBV4-3 | CASSQIGLAGGNEQFF | TGCGCCAGCAGCCAGATAGGACTAGCGGGGGGGAATGAGCAGTTCTTC
TRBJ1-6 | NA | NA | TRBV28 | CASSGAGGRSYNSPLHF | TGTGCCAGCAGTGGGGCGGGGGGTAGGTCCTATAATTCACCCCTCCACTTT
TRBJ1-1 | NA | NA | TRBV16 | CASSPQDWTVSPEAFF | TGTGCCAGCAGCCCTCAGGATTGGACAGTCTCCCCTGAAGCTTTCTTT
TRBJ2-3 | NA | TRBD1 | TRBV28 | CASGQGTTDTQYF | TGTGCCAGCGGACAGGGGACCACAGATACGCAGTATTTT
TRBJ1-2 | NA | NA | TRBV4-1 | CASSHEGGYGYTF | TGCGCCAGCAGCCACGAGGGTGGCTATGGCTACACCTTC
TRBJ2-2 | NA | NA | TRBV10-3 | CAISEIVGNTGELFF | TGTGCCATCAGTGAGATAGTCGGGAACACCGGGGAGCTGTTTTTT
TRBJ1-1 | NA | NA | TRBV7-8 | CASSPNWGNTEAFF | TGTGCCAGCAGCCCCAATTGGGGCAACACTGAAGCTTTCTTT
TRBJ2-2 | NA | NA | TRBV28 | CASSTPGTFTGELFF | TGTGCCAGCAGTACCCCCGGGACTTTCACCGGGGAGCTGTTTTTT
TRBJ2-1 | NA | TRBD2 | TRBV9 | CASSLRTSGGEQFF | TGTGCCAGCAGCTTACGGACTAGCGGAGGTGAGCAGTTCTTC
TRBJ1-4 | NA | NA | TRBV15 | CATSSTGIDEKLFF | TGTGCCACCAGCTCTACAGGGATCGACGAAAAACTGTTTTTT